This T cell receptor (beta chain) is from a study of CD8 T cells in Susac syndrome. Trimming took 4 bases from V and 5 from J, leaving 6 bases between them. Germline values: CDR1 LGHNT, CDR2 FRNRAP. The CDR3 has 12 amino acids. From blood CD8+ and CD4+ T cells, the TCR beta chain was sequenced. TEMRA cells were enriched by FACS, while CD8+ and CD4+ T cells were obtained through a negative isolation that was performed magnetically. RNA amounts of 0.5 to 1 ug underwent reverse transcription with random hexamers. MiXCR was run by TCRdb on the immunoSEQ multiplex PCR reads, yielding one entry per CDR3 protein. Among about 400,000 distinct CDR3 sequences, more than 80% were seen once, and the ten largest hold under 0.15%.

This TCR was recovered from a human donor with multiple sclerosis. The chain carries TRBV12-5 and TRBJ2-1; D gene ambiguous. The sequenced sample was CD8+ T cells from PBMCs. For the CDR3, the DNA is TGTGCTAGTGGTTACGGAGACAATGAGCAGTTCTTC. It specifies CASGYGDNEQFF.